A selection of T cell receptor beta chains follows, all from one sample in a study of shared clonotypes between healthy human individuals. Here immunoSEQ multiplex PCR was the method, and the copy in TCRdb shows in-frame clones only, minus some. The sample consists of about 1 million clones, about 74% of them appearing once. The specimen was memory CD4+ T cells sorted from blood. The origin of the receptors is a man aged 18 to 30 in good health. Each CDR3 is given with its conserved first and last residue. The order of the fields is J gene, D gene, V gene, clone size, CDR3 protein, CDR3 DNA. A D gene is named only where the DNA matches it firmly. Clone size is shown for a subset of rows, as once, few, many or a class of expanded clone.

TRBJ2-7 | NA | TRBV6-6 | NA | CASSYRMMVYEQYF | TGTGCCAGCAGTTACAGAATGATGGTCTACGAGCAGTACTTC
TRBJ2-5 | TRBD1 | TRBV27 | NA | CASSLYRGQETQYF | TGTGCCAGCAGTTTATACAGGGGCCAAGAGACCCAGTACTTC
TRBJ2-1 | NA | TRBV20-1 | NA | CSAKGPYEQFF | TGCAGTGCTAAGGGGCCTTATGAGCAGTTCTTC
TRBJ2-7 | TRBD2 | TRBV6-5 | NA | CASSRTSGYEQYF | TGTGCCAGCAGTCGGACTAGCGGGTACGAGCAGTACTTC
TRBJ1-3 | NA | TRBV10-3 | NA | CAITATEAGNTIYF | TGTGCCATCACCGCGACGGAGGCGGGAAACACCATATATTTT
TRBJ2-3 | NA | TRBV30 | NA | CAWDGGGDTQYF | TGTGCCTGGGACGGAGGGGGAGATACGCAGTATTTT
TRBJ2-3 | TRBD2 | TRBV27 | once | CASHLAGRTDTQYF | TGTGCCAGCCACCTAGCGGGACGGACAGATACGCAGTATTTT
TRBJ1-5 | NA | TRBV5-4 | NA | CASSFPGGPQHF | TGTGCCAGCAGCTTCCCAGGCGGTCCCCAGCATTTT
TRBJ1-1 | NA | TRBV18 | few | CASSPDSYTEAFF | TGTGCCAGCTCACCGGACAGCTACACTGAAGCTTTCTTT
TRBJ2-7 | TRBD2 | TRBV7-6 | NA | CASSLVNGGVSYEQYF | TGTGCCAGCAGCTTAGTTAACGGGGGGGTATCCTACGAGCAGTACTTC
TRBJ1-4 | TRBD1 | TRBV7-6 | NA | CASSIQGAGEKLFF | TGTGCCAGCAGCATACAGGGGGCGGGTGAAAAACTGTTTTTT
TRBJ1-1 | NA | TRBV5-6 | few | CASSLAAGGAKNTEAFF | TGTGCCAGCAGCTTGGCCGCCGGGGGCGCAAAGAACACTGAAGCTTTCTTT
TRBJ1-1 | NA | TRBV5-4 | NA | CASKNRGLNTEAFF | TGTGCCAGCAAGAATCGAGGGCTGAACACTGAAGCTTTCTTT
TRBJ1-4 | NA | TRBV28 | once | CASSSSGGGLGEKLFF | TGTGCCAGCAGTTCGTCGGGCGGGGGGCTAGGTGAAAAACTGTTTTTT
TRBJ1-4 | NA | TRBV2 | NA | CASRADRSTNEKLFF | TGTGCCAGCAGGGCGGACAGATCAACTAATGAAAAACTGTTTTTT
TRBJ1-2 | NA | TRBV14 | NA | CASSQDLQSGYTF | TGTGCCAGCAGCCAAGATCTACAGAGCGGCTACACCTTC
TRBJ1-6 | NA | TRBV5-1 | NA | CASSQGVAHNSPLHF | TGCGCCAGCAGCCAAGGAGTCGCCCACAATTCACCCCTCCACTTT
TRBJ1-2 | NA | TRBV7-9 | NA | CASSQDGIYGYTF | TGTGCCAGCAGCCAAGATGGGATCTATGGCTACACCTTC
TRBJ2-6 | TRBD1 | TRBV27 | NA | CASRWQGAGGANVLTF | TGTGCCAGCAGGTGGCAGGGGGCGGGAGGGGCCAACGTCCTGACTTTC
TRBJ1-3 | NA | TRBV11-2 | NA | CASSLGGGLGNTIYF | TGTGCCAGCAGCTTAGGTGGGGGGCTCGGAAACACCATATATTTT
TRBJ2-1 | TRBD2 | TRBV5-1 | NA | CASSLAAGVGYNEQFF | TGCGCCAGCAGCTTGGCCGCGGGGGTTGGCTACAATGAGCAGTTCTTC
TRBJ1-4 | NA | TRBV7-9 | NA | CASSSRSPLNEKLFF | TGTGCCAGCAGCTCGCGATCCCCGTTGAATGAAAAACTGTTTTTT
TRBJ1-2 | TRBD1 | TRBV6-5 | NA | CASSSGQGIYGYTF | TGTGCCAGCAGTTCGGGACAGGGGATTTATGGCTACACCTTC
TRBJ2-5 | TRBD1 | TRBV5-1 | NA | CASSPQTGSETQYF | TGCGCCAGCAGCCCCCAGACAGGGTCGGAGACCCAGTACTTC
TRBJ2-7 | NA | TRBV10-2 | NA | CASSESGPLEQYF | TGCGCCAGCAGTGAGTCAGGGCCCCTCGAGCAGTACTTC
TRBJ2-7 | NA | TRBV7-2 | few | CASSSYKSSYEQYF | TGTGCCAGCAGCTCCTACAAGTCCTCCTACGAGCAGTACTTC
TRBJ2-1 | TRBD2 | TRBV25-1 | few | CASSPWTSGAYNEQFF | TGTGCCAGCAGTCCGTGGACTAGCGGGGCCTACAATGAGCAGTTCTTC
TRBJ1-5 | TRBD1 | TRBV6-1 | NA | CASRERTGASNQPQHF | TGTGCCAGCAGGGAAAGGACAGGCGCTAGCAATCAGCCCCAGCATTTT
TRBJ2-1 | NA | TRBV5-4 | NA | CASSLGGLAANYNEQFF | TGTGCCAGCAGTCTGGGGGGCCTAGCGGCAAACTACAATGAGCAGTTCTTC
TRBJ2-4 | TRBD1 | TRBV5-1 | once | CASSLGQGGNIQYF | TGCGCCAGCAGCTTGGGACAGGGGGGAAACATTCAGTACTTC
TRBJ2-5 | TRBD2 | TRBV29-1 | NA | CSVWNPGLAAGETQYF | TGCAGCGTTTGGAACCCGGGACTAGCGGCGGGAGAGACCCAGTACTTC
TRBJ2-7 | TRBD1 | TRBV6-5 | NA | CASSPRDSYEQYF | TGTGCCAGCAGTCCCCGGGACAGCTACGAGCAGTACTTC
TRBJ2-1 | NA | TRBV28 | NA | CASRFGGTKNNEQFF | TGTGCCAGCAGATTCGGCGGGACAAAGAACAATGAGCAGTTCTTC
TRBJ1-2 | TRBD1 | TRBV12-5 | few | CASAPRGPSSYGYTF | TGTGCTAGTGCCCCAAGGGGGCCATCCAGCTATGGCTACACCTTC
TRBJ2-7 | NA | TRBV5-1 | NA | CASSFRPAYEQYF | TGCGCCAGCAGCTTTAGACCTGCCTACGAGCAGTACTTC
TRBJ2-1 | NA | TRBV6-1 | NA | CASSEASGARSYNEQFF | TGTGCCAGCAGTGAAGCGAGTGGGGCTCGCTCCTACAATGAGCAGTTCTTC
TRBJ2-5 | NA | TRBV10-3 | NA | CATQTRRTQYF | TGTGCCACCCAGACGAGACGGACCCAGTACTTC
TRBJ1-5 | NA | TRBV13 | NA | CASSFSNQPQHF | TGTGCCAGCAGCTTCTCTAATCAGCCCCAGCATTTT
TRBJ1-1 | TRBD1 | TRBV19 | NA | CASNLGQVNTEAFF | TGTGCCAGTAACCTGGGACAGGTTAACACTGAAGCTTTCTTT
TRBJ2-3 | TRBD2 | TRBV6-5 | NA | CASSPGRGGDTQYF | TGTGCCAGCAGCCCAGGGCGGGGGGGGGATACGCAGTATTTT
TRBJ1-1 | NA | TRBV6-1 | NA | CASSEVPVPNTEAFF | TGTGCCAGCAGTGAAGTCCCGGTTCCTAACACTGAAGCTTTCTTT
TRBJ1-2 | NA | TRBV27 | NA | CASRIRAEIGGYTF | TGTGCCAGCAGAATAAGAGCCGAGATCGGGGGCTACACCTTC
TRBJ1-1 | TRBD1 | TRBV19 | NA | CASRLQGANTEAFF | TGTGCCAGCAGACTTCAGGGGGCTAACACTGAAGCTTTCTTT
TRBJ1-5 | NA | TRBV19 | NA | CASKDFSNQPQHF | TGTGCCAGTAAAGACTTTAGCAATCAGCCCCAGCATTTT
TRBJ1-3 | NA | TRBV6-6 | few | CASSYGGTGNTIYF | TGTGCCAGCAGTTACGGGGGGACTGGAAACACCATATATTTT
TRBJ2-2 | TRBD1 | TRBV5-4 | NA | CASSSGQPTGELFF | TGTGCCAGCAGCTCGGGACAGCCGACCGGGGAGCTGTTTTTT
TRBJ2-7 | TRBD1 | TRBV5-4 | few | CASSVTGGYEQYF | TGTGCCAGCAGCGTCACAGGGGGGTACGAGCAGTACTTC
TRBJ1-3 | TRBD1 | TRBV19 | few | CASTETGILSGNTIYF | TGTGCCAGTACCGAGACAGGGATACTCTCTGGAAACACCATATATTTT
TRBJ1-4 | NA | TRBV30 | few | CAWARDINEKLFF | TGTGCCTGGGCCAGAGACATCAATGAAAAACTGTTTTTT
TRBJ1-6 | TRBD1 | TRBV7-9 | few | CASRSGTGGNSPLHF | TGTGCCAGCAGGTCCGGCACAGGGGGCAATTCACCCCTCCACTTT
TRBJ2-5 | TRBD2 | TRBV10-2 | NA | CASKLTSGAGETQYF | TGCGCCAGCAAATTGACTAGCGGGGCCGGAGAGACCCAGTACTTC
TRBJ2-3 | TRBD1 | TRBV29-1 | NA | CSVVPGGSVDTQYF | TGCAGCGTTGTCCCAGGGGGTTCTGTAGATACGCAGTATTTT